The 14 T cell receptor beta chains below come from one sample, sequenced in a study of cytotoxic CD8 clonotypes in ibrutinib-treated CLL. This table comes from immunoSEQ multiplex PCR, and its TCRdb copy is limited to in-frame clones, with some not included. The sample consists of over 200,000 clones, roughly three quarters of them appearing once. The sequences come from PBMCs, collected after 12 months of ibrutinib treatment. The receptors stem from a human donor with chronic lymphocytic leukemia.

J is TRBJ2-2 and V is TRBV5-4; 9 nucleotides agree with TRBD1. The CDR3 spans 16 residues. Germline-derived CDR1 and CDR2 are SGHNT and YYREEE (reference sequence). V gave up 4 bases and J gave up 0 bases; unmatched junction bases: 4. CDR3 coding DNA: TGTGCCAGCAGCACCTGGACAGGGGCGAACACCGGGGAGCTGTTTTTT. Translated: CASSTWTGANTGELFF.

The V and J genes are TRBV11-2 and TRBJ2-7; TRBD1 aligns across 8 bases. Losses at the gene ends were 3 bases for V and 0 bases for J; bases not matched to a gene: 13. The germline CDR1 and CDR2 sequences are SGHAT and FQNNGV. There are 18 residues in the CDR3. CDR3 sequence: CASSFLTPQGATSYEQYF. The CDR3 DNA follows: TGTGCCAGCAGCTTCCTAACGCCGCAGGGGGCAACCTCCTACGAGCAGTACTTC.

This chain links TRBV7-2 with TRBJ1-5; D gene uncertain. Trimming stripped 5 bases from V and 2 bases from J, with 7 bases between. CDR3 size: 13 residues. CDR1 and CDR2 (germline): SGHTA, FQGNSA. The CDR3 DNA is TGTGCCAGCAGCGCGAAGGGCAATCAGCCCCAGCATTTT. This translates into CASSAKGNQPQHF.

This chain uses TRBV28 with TRBJ2-5; the D is unclear. The germline CDR1 and CDR2 sequences are MDHEN and SYDVKM. The CDR3 is 11 amino acids. With 7 bases removed from V and 3 bases from J, the gap between germline ends came to 6 bases. DNA of the CDR3: TGTGCCAGCACCCGAAAAGAGACCCAGTACTTC. The encoded protein is CASTRKETQYF.

V and J are TRBV28 and TRBJ2-7; 9 bases line up with TRBD2. V was clipped by 5 bases and J by 6 bases; unmatched bases: 8. Germline CDR1 and CDR2: MDHEN and SYDVKM. The CDR3 spans 14 residues. The DNA of the CDR3 is TGTGCCAGCAGTCCCCTAGGGACTAGCAGCGAGCAGTACTTC. It specifies CASSPLGTSSEQYF. The variable domain in full, completed from reference TRBV28 and TRBJ2-7, reads DVKVTQSSRYLVKRTGEKVFLECVQDMDHENMFWYRQDPGLGLRLIYFSYDVKMKEKGDIPEGYSVSREKKERFSLILESASTNQTSMYLCASSPLGTSSEQYFGPGTRLTVT.

A remark on this clone: This could be a read error, since a much larger clone is one nucleotide away. J is TRBJ2-5 and V is TRBV11-2; no clear D. The CDR3 loop spans 11 amino acids. V was trimmed by 3 bases and J by 5 bases, leaving 4 bases between them. Germline CDR1 is SGHAT and CDR2 is FQNNGV. In DNA, the CDR3 is TGTGCCAGCAGCTTCAGGGAGACCCAGTACTTC. It translates to CASSFRETQYF. The complete variable domain, with remaining parts taken from reference TRBV11-2 and TRBJ2-5, reads EAGVAQSPRYKIIEKRQSVAFWCNPISGHATLYWYQQILGQGPKLLIQFQNNGVVDDSQLPKDRFSAERLKGVDSTLKIQPAKLEDSAVYLCASSFRETQYFGPGTRLLVL.

The chain combines TRBV20-1 with TRBJ2-1, with unresolved D. V was shortened by 4 bases and J by 7 bases, with 5 bases between the two germline ends. The CDR3 is made up of 10 amino acids. The germline gives CDR1 DFQATT, CDR2 SNEGSKA (reference sequence). CDR3 DNA: TGCAGTGCTAAATCAAATGAGCAGTTCTTC. Translation: CSAKSNEQFF.

This clone was found a few times. CDR3 protein: CASSPGLRGEQPQHF. DNA for the CDR3: TGTGCCAGCAGTCCGGGCCTCAGGGGTGAACAGCCCCAGCATTTT. The chain has TRBV6-5 and TRBJ1-5; D perhaps matches TRBD1 (6 bases). The CDR3 length is 15 residues. V was shortened by 5 bases and J by 7 bases, with 18 bases between the two germline ends. The germline V gene encodes CDR1 MNHEY and CDR2 SVGAGI.

In its sample, this clone was seen many times. The chain carries TRBV28 and TRBJ2-7, with D tentatively TRBD1 (7 bases). With 6 bases removed from V and 0 bases from J, the gap between germline ends came to 15 bases. Germline V lookup: CDR1 MDHEN, CDR2 SYDVKM. CDR3 length: 15 amino acids. CDR3 in amino acids: CASSSDRDFSYEQYF. The CDR3 bases are TGTGCCAGCAGCTCCGACAGGGACTTCTCCTACGAGCAGTACTTC.

The chain links TRBV7-9 to TRBJ2-3, with unresolved D. The CDR3 spans 16 residues. The V end was cut by 5 bases, the J end by 0 bases, with 15 bases between. Germline V gene lookup returns CDR1 SEHNR and CDR2 FQNEAQ (reference sequence). CDR3 amino acids: CASSQGLYLSTDTQYF. The CDR3 bases are TGTGCCAGCAGCCAAGGCCTTTACTTAAGCACAGATACGCAGTATTTT.

The chain couples TRBV5-6 to TRBJ2-1; TRBD1 agrees at 7 bases. The CDR3 is 13 residues long. V lost 4 bases to trimming and J lost 5 bases; unmatched junction nucleotides: 3. Per germline, CDR1 SGHDT and CDR2 YYEEEE. Here the CDR3 DNA reads TGTGCCAGCAGCCCGGACAGGAACAATGAGCAGTTCTTC. Its translation: CASSPDRNNEQFF. The entire variable domain, with the rest obtained from reference TRBV5-6 and TRBJ2-1, is as follows: DAGVTQSPTHLIKTRGQQVTLRCSPKSGHDTVSWYQQALGQGPQFIFQYYEEEERQRGNFPDRFSGHQFPNYSSELNVNALLLGDSALYLCASSPDRNNEQFFGPGTRLTVL.

The chain employs TRBV19 and TRBJ1-5; possible D gene TRBD1, 6 bases. Germline V gene lookup returns CDR1 LNHDA and CDR2 SQIVND (reference sequence). The CDR3 runs 11 residues. The V end was cut by 5 bases, the J end by 15 bases, with 14 bases between. CDR3 residues: CASSPGHLPHF. CDR3 coding DNA: TGTGCCAGTAGTCCGGGACACCTACCGCATTTT.

The chain links TRBV7-8 to TRBJ1-1; D perhaps matches TRBD1 (5 bases). V gave up 1 base and J gave up 1 base, with 10 bases separating them. CDR3 length equals 15 residues. The germline V gene has CDR1 SGHVS and CDR2 FQNEAQ. CDR3: CASSLGHRTNTEAFF. The CDR3 region has the DNA TGTGCCAGCAGCTTAGGGCACAGGACGAACACTGAAGCTTTCTTT.

The chain recombines TRBV20-1 with TRBJ2-3; no reliable D call. The germline V and J ends were trimmed by 7 bases and 7 bases, with 12 bases remaining between them. CDR1 DFQATT and CDR2 SNEGSKA come from the germline V gene (reference sequence). There are 11 residues in the CDR3. CDR3 sequence reads: CSVPRLNTQYF. The CDR3 DNA sequence: TGCAGTGTCCCTCGCTTGAATACGCAGTATTTT.